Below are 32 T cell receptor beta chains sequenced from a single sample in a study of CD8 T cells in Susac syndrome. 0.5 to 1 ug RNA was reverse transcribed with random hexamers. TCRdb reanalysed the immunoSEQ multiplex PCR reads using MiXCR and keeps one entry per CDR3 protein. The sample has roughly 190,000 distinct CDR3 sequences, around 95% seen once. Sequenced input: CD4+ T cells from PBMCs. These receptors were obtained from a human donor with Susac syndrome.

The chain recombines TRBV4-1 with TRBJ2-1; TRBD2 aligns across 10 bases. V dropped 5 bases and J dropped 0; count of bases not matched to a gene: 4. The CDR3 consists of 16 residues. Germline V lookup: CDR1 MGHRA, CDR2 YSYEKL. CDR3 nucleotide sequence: TGCGCCAGCAGCAGGGGACTAGCGAGCTCCTACAATGAGCAGTTCTTC. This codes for CASSRGLASSYNEQFF.

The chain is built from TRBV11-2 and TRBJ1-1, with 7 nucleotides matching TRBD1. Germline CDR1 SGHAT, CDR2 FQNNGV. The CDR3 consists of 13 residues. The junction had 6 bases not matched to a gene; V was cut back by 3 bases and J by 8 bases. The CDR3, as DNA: TGTGCCAGCAGCTTCACGGGACAGACAGAAGCTTTCTTT. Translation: CASSFTGQTEAFF.

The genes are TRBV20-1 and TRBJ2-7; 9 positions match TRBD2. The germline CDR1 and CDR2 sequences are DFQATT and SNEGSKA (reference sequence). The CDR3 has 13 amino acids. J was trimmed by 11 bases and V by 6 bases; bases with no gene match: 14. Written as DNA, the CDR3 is TGCAGTGCAGGATTAGCGGGGGCCAACGGAGAGTACTTC. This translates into CSAGLAGANGEYF.

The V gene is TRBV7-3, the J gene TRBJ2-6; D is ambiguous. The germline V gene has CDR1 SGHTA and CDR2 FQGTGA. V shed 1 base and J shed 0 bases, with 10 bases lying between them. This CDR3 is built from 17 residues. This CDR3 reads CASSLRFARSGANVLTF. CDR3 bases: TGTGCCAGCAGCTTAAGGTTCGCTCGCTCTGGGGCCAACGTCCTGACTTTC.

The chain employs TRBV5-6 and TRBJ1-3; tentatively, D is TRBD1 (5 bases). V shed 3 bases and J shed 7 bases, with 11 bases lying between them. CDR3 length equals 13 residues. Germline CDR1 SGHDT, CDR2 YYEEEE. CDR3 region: CASSWAGENTIYF. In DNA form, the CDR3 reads TGTGCCAGCAGCTGGGCGGGGGAGAACACCATATATTTT.

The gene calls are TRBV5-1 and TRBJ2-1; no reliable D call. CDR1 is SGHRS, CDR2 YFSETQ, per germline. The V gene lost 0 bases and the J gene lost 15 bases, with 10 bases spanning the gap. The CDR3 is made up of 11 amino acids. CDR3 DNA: TGCGCCAGCAGCTTGGCGGGTTATGCGTTCTTC. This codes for CASSLAGYAFF.

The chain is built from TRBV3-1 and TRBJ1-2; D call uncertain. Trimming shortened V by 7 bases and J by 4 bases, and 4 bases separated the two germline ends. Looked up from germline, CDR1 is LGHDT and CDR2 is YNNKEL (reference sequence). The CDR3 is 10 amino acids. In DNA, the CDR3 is TGTGCCAGCATCCCCTATGGCTACACCTTC. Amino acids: CASIPYGYTF.

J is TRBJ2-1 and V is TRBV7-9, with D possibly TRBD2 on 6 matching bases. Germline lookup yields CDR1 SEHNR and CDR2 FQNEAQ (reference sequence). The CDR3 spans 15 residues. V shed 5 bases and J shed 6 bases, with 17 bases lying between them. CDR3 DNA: TGTGCCAGCAGCCAGCCTGTATGGAGGGCCAATGAGCAGTTCTTC. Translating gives CASSQPVWRANEQFF.

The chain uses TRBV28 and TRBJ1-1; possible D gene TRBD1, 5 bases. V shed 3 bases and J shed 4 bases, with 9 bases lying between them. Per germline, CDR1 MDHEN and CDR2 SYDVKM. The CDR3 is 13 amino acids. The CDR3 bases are TGTGCCAGCAGTTTCAGGGAGGTCACTGAAGCTTTCTTT. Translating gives CASSFREVTEAFF.

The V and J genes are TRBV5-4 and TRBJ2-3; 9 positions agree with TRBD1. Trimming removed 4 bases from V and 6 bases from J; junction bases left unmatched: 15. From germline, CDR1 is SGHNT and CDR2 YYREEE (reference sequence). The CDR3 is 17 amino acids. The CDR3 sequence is CASSNVNPGQGGDTQYF. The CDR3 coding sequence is TGTGCCAGCAGCAACGTCAACCCGGGACAGGGCGGGGATACGCAGTATTTT.

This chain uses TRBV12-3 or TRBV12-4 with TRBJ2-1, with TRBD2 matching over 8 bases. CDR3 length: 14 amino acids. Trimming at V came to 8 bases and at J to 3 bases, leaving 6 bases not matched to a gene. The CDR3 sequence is CASGSTSVYNEQFF. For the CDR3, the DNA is TGTGCCAGCGGTTCGACTAGCGTCTACAATGAGCAGTTCTTC.

CDR3 bases: TGTGCCTGGGGGGGACAGCTTAATTCACCCCTCCACTTT. Protein product: CAWGGQLNSPLHF. The chain has TRBV30 and TRBJ1-6; TRBD1 matches at 7 bases. The CDR3 is 13 residues long. Germline loops: CDR1 GTSNPN, CDR2 SVGIG (reference sequence). Losses at the gene ends were 5 bases for V and 6 bases for J; bases not matched to a gene: 4. The variable domain in full, with the rest retrieved from reference TRBV30 and TRBJ1-6, is SQTIHQWPATLVQPVGSPLSLECTVEGTSNPNLYWYRQAAGRGLQLLFYSVGIGQISSEVPQNLSASRPQDRQFILSSKKLLLSDSGFYLCAWGGQLNSPLHFGNGTRLTVT.

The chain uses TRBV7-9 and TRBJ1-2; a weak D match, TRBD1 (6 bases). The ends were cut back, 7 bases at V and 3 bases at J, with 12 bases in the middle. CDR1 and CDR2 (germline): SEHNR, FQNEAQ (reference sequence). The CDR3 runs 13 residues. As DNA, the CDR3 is TGTGCCAGCAACAATGCAGGGGACTATGGCTACACCTTC. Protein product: CASNNAGDYGYTF.

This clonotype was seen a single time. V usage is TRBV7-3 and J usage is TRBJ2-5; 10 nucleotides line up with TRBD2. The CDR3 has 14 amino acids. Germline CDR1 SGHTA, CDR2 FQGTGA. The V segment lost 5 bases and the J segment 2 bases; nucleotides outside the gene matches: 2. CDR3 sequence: CASSRTSGQETQYF. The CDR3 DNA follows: TGTGCCAGCAGCCGGACTAGCGGACAAGAGACCCAGTACTTC.

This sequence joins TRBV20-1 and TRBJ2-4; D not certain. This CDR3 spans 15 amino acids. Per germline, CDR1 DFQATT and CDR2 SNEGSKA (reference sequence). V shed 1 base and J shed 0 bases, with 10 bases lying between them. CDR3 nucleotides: TGCAGTGCTAGAGGTCCTAACCTAGCCAAAAACATTCAGTACTTC. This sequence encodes CSARGPNLAKNIQYF.

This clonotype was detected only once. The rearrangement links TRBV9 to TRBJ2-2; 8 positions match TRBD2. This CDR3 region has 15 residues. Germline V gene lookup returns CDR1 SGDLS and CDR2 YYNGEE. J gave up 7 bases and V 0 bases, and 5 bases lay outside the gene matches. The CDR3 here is CASSVGVLAGGELFF. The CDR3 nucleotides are TGTGCCAGCAGCGTAGGTGTTCTAGCGGGCGGGGAGCTGTTTTTT.

The CDR3 DNA follows: TGCAGTGCTAGAGACCGGGGACAGGACACCTTC. Translation gives CSARDRGQDTF. The chain couples TRBV20-1 to TRBJ1-2; 8 bases are a match to TRBD1. This CDR3 region has 11 residues. Germline-derived CDR1 and CDR2 are DFQATT and SNEGSKA (reference sequence). With 0 bases clipped from V and 12 bases from J, the junction kept 3 bases outside the gene matches.

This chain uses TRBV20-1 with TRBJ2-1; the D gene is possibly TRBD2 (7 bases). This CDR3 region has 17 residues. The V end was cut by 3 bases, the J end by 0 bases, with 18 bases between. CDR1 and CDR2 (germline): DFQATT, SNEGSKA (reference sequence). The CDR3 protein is CSARRGGAVSSYNEQFF. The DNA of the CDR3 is TGCAGTGCTAGGAGGGGGGGGGCCGTTAGCTCCTACAATGAGCAGTTCTTC.

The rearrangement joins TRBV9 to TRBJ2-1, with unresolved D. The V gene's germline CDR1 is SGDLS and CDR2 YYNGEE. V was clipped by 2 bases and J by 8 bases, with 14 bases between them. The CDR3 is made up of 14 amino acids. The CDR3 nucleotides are TGTGCCAGCAGCGTTGCCTCGGGCGCCTATGAGCAGTTCTTC. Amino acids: CASSVASGAYEQFF.

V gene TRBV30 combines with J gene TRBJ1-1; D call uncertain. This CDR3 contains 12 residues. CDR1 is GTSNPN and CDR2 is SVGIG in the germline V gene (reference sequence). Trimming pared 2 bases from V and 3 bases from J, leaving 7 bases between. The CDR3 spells CAWSRQYTEAFF. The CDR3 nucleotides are TGTGCCTGGAGTCGGCAATACACTGAAGCTTTCTTT.

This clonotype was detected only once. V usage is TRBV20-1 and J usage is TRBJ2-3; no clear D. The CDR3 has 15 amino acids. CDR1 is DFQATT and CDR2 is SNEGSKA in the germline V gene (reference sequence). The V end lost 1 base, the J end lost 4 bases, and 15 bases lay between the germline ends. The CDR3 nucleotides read TGCAGTGCTAGAGGAGGCAGGCCTACAGCAGATACGCAGTATTTT. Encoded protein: CSARGGRPTADTQYF.

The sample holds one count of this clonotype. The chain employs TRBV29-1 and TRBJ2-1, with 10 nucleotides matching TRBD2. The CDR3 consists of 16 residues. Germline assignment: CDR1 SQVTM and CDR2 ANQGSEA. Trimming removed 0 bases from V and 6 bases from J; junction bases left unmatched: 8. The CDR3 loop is CSVEEGAGGPGNEQFF. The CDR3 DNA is TGCAGCGTTGAAGAGGGAGCGGGGGGGCCTGGCAATGAGCAGTTCTTC.

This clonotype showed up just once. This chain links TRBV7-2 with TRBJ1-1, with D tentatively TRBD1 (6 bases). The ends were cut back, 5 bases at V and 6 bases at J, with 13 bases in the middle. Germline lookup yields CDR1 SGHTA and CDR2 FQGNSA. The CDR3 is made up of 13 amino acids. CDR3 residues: CASSQGPNAEAFF. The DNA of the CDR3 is TGTGCCAGCAGCCAGGGGCCAAACGCTGAAGCTTTCTTT.

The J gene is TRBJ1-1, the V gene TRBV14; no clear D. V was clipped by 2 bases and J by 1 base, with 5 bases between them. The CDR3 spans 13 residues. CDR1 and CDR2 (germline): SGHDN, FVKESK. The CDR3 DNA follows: TGTGCCAGCAGCCAATGGGAGAACACTGAAGCTTTCTTT. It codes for CASSQWENTEAFF.

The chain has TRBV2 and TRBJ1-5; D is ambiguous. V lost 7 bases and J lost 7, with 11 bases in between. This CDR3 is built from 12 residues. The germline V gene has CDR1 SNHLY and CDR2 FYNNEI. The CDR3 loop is CASNLEAQPQHF. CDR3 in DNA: TGTGCCAGCAACCTAGAAGCGCAGCCCCAGCATTTT.

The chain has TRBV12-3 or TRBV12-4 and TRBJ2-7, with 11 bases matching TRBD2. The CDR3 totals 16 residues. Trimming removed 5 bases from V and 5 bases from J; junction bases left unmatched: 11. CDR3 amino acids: CASSLPLAGGIHEQYF. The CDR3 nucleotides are TGTGCCAGCAGTCTACCCCTAGCGGGGGGTATCCACGAGCAGTACTTC.

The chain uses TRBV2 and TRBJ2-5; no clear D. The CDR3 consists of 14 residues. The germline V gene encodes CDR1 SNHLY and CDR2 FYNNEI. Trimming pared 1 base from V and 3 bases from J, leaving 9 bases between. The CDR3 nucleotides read TGTGCCAGCAGTGAAGGGTCACCCAAAGAGACCCAGTACTTC. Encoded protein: CASSEGSPKETQYF. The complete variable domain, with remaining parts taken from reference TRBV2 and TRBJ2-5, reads EPEVTQTPSHQVTQMGQEVILRCVPISNHLYFYWYRQILGQKVEFLVSFYNNEISEKSEIFDDQFSVERPDGSNFTLKIRSTKLEDSAMYFCASSEGSPKETQYFGPGTRLLVL.

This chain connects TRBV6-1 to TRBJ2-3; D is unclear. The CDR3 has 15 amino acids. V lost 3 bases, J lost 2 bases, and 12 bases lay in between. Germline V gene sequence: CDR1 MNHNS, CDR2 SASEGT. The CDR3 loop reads CASSESLQVTDTQYF. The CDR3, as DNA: TGTGCCAGCAGTGAGTCTTTGCAGGTCACAGATACGCAGTATTTT.

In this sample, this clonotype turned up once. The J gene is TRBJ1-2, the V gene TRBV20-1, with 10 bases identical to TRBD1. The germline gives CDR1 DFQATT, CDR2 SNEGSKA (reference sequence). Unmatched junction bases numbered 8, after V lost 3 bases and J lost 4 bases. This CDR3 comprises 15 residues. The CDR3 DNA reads TGCAGTGCTAGGGGAACGGGACAGGGGTTCTATGGCTACACCTTC. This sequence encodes CSARGTGQGFYGYTF.

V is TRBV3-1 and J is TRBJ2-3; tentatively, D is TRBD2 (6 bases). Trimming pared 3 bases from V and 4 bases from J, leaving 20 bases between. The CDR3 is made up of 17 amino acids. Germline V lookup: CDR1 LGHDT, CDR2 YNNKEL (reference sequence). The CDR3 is CASSQSAGRIAADTQYF. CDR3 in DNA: TGTGCCAGCAGCCAGTCGGCGGGACGCATCGCGGCAGATACGCAGTATTTT.

The DNA for the CDR3 is TGTGCCAGCAGCGACGGGACAGGCGCCACTGAAGCTTTCTTT. Protein: CASSDGTGATEAFF. The J gene is TRBJ1-1, the V gene TRBV7-3, with 8 positions matching TRBD1. This CDR3 has 14 amino acids. V shed 5 bases, J shed 4 bases, and the junction held 6 bases outside the gene matches. The V gene's germline CDR1 is SGHTA and CDR2 FQGTGA.

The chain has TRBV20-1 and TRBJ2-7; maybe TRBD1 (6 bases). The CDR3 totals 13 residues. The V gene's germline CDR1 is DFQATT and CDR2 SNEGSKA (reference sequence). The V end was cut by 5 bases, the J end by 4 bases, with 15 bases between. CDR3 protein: CSAGGQRVYEQYF. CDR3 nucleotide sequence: TGCAGTGCTGGAGGACAGAGAGTGTACGAGCAGTACTTC.